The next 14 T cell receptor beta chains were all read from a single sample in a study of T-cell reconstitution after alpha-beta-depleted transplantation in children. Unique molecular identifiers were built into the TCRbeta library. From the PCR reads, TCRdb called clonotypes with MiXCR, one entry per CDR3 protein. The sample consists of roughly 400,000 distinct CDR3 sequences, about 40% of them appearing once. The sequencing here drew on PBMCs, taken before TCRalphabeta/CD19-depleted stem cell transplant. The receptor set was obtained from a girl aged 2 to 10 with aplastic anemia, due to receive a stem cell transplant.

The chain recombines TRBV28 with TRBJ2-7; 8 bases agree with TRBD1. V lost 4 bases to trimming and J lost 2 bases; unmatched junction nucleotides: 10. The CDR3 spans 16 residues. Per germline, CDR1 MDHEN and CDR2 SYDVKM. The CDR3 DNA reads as TGTGCCAGCAGTTCCCATCGGGACAGGTTCGCCTACGAGCAGTACTTC. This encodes CASSSHRDRFAYEQYF.

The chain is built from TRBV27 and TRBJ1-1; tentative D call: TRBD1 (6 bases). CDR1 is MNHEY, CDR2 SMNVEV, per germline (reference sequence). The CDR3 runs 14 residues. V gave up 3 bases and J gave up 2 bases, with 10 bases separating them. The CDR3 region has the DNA TGTGCCAGCAGTTTTCTACAGGGAAACACTGAAGCTTTCTTT. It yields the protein CASSFLQGNTEAFF.

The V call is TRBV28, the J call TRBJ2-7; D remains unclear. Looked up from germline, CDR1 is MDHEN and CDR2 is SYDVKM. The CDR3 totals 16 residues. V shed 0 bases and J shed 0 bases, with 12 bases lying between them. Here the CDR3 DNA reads TGTGCCAGCAGTTTATGGTTAGGAGTCAACTCCTACGAGCAGTACTTC. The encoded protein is CASSLWLGVNSYEQYF.

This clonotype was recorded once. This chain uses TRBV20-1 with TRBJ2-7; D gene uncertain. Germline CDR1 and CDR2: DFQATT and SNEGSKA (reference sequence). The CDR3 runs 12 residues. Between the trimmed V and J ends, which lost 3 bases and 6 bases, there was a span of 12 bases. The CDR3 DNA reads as TGCAGTGCTAGCTATCTGCGTTCCGAGCAGTACTTC. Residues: CSASYLRSEQYF.

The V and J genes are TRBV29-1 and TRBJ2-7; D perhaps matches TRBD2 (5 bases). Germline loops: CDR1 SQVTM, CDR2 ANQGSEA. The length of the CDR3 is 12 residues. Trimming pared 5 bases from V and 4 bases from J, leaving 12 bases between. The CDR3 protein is CSVREGGYEQYF. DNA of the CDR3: TGCAGCGTTCGAGAGGGTGGGTACGAGCAGTACTTC.

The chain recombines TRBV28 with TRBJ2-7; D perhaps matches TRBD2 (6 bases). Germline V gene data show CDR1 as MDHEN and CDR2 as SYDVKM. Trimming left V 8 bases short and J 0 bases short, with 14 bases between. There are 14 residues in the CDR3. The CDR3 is CASRGAGNSYEQYF. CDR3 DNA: TGTGCCAGCCGAGGAGCGGGCAACTCCTACGAGCAGTACTTC.

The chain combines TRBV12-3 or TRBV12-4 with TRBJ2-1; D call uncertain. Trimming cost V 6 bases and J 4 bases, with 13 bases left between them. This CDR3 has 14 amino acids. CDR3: CASRSRELYNEQFF. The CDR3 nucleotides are TGTGCCAGCAGGTCCCGCGAGCTTTACAATGAGCAGTTCTTC.

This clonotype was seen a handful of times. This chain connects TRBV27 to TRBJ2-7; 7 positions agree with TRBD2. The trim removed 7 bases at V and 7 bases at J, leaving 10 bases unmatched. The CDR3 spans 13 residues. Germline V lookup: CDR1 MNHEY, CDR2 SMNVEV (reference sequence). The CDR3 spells CASKLGGEQEQYF. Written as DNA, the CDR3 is TGTGCCAGCAAGTTGGGAGGGGAGCAAGAGCAGTACTTC.

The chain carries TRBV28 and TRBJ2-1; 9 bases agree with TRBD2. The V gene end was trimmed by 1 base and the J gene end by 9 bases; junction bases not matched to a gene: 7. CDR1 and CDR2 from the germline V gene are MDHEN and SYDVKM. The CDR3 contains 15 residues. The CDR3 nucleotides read TGTGCCAGCAGTTTATCGCTAGCGGGAAAGGGTGAGCAGTTCTTC. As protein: CASSLSLAGKGEQFF.

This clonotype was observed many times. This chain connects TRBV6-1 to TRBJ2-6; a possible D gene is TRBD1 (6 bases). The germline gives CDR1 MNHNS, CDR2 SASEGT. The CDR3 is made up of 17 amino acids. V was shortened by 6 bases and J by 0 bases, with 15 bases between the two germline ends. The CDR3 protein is CASSPRDMSSGANVLTF. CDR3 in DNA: TGTGCCAGCAGCCCTCGGGACATGAGCTCTGGGGCCAACGTCCTGACTTTC.

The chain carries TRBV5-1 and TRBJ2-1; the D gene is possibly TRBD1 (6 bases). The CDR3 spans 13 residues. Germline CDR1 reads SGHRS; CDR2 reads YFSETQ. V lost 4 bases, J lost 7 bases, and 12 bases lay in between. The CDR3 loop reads CASSVGQVNEQFF. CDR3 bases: TGCGCCAGCAGCGTGGGACAAGTGAATGAGCAGTTCTTC.

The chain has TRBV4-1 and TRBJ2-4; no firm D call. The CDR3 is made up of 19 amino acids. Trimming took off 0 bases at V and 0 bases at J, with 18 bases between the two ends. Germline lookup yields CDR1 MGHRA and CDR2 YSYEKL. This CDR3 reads CASSQDSGAVALAKNIQYF. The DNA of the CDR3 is TGCGCCAGCAGCCAAGATTCAGGTGCCGTGGCCCTAGCCAAAAACATTCAGTACTTC.

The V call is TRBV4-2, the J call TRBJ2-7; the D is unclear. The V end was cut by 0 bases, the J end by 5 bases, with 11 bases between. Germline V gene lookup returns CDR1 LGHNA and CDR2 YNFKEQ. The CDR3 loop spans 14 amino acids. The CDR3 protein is CASSQESIPDEQYF. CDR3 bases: TGTGCCAGCAGCCAAGAGTCCATTCCCGACGAGCAGTACTTC.

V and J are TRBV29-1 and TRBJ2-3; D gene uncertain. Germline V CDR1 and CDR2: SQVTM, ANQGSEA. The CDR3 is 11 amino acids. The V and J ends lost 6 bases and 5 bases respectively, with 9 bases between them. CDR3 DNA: TGCAGCGTCGCACCTAGAGATACGCAGTATTTT. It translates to CSVAPRDTQYF.